The 9 T cell receptor beta chains below were found in one sample sequenced in a study of cytomegalovirus exposure and HLA in healthy donors. The PCR contained 60 Vbeta and 13 Jbeta primers. Measured with immunoSEQ multiplex PCR; TCRdb has only the in-frame clones, and not every one. Of roughly 110,000 clones listed, over 60% are singletons. The sample taken for sequencing was PBMCs. Every receptor here comes from a man between 18 and 35 years old in good health and CMV-seropositive.

This rearrangement joins TRBV6-5 to TRBJ2-3; D gene unclear. Looked up from germline, CDR1 is MNHEY and CDR2 is SVGAGI. The ends were cut back, 7 bases at V and 1 base at J, with 9 bases in the middle. The CDR3 sequence is 13 residues long. The CDR3 protein is CASTSPGTDTQYF. The CDR3 coding sequence is TGTGCCAGCACCTCCCCGGGCACAGATACGCAGTATTTT.

The chain carries TRBV5-6 and TRBJ1-4; weak D call: TRBD1 (6 bases). CDR1 and CDR2 from the germline V gene are SGHDT and YYEEEE. The V end lost 2 bases, the J end lost 8 bases, and 13 bases lay between the germline ends. The CDR3 contains 14 residues. The CDR3 reads CASSFGQGREKLFF. CDR3 coding DNA: TGTGCCAGCAGCTTTGGGCAGGGGCGGGAAAAACTGTTTTTT.

V and J are TRBV19 and TRBJ1-1; tentatively, D is TRBD1 (6 bases). CDR1 LNHDA and CDR2 SQIVND come from the germline V gene (reference sequence). The CDR3 has 11 amino acids. V was shortened by 10 bases and J by 13 bases, with 19 bases between the two germline ends. CDR3 amino acids: CATSRWGHGFF. The CDR3 DNA reads as TGTGCCACCTCACGTTGGGGGCACGGTTTCTTT. The full variable domain, rest sourced from reference TRBV19 and TRBJ1-1, is DGGITQSPKYLFRKEGQNVTLSCEQNLNHDAMYWYRQDPGQGLRLIYYSQIVNDFQKGDIAEGYSVSREKKESFPLTVTSAQKNPTAFYLCATSRWGHGFFGQGTRLTVV.

The chain is built from TRBV7-9 and TRBJ1-3; D unclear. This CDR3 has 16 residues. Germline V gene lookup returns CDR1 SEHNR and CDR2 FQNEAQ (reference sequence). V lost 4 bases and J lost 0, with 13 bases in between. CDR3 loop: CASSSRSGVSGNTIYF. The CDR3 nucleotides read TGTGCCAGCAGCTCTCGATCCGGGGTCTCTGGAAACACCATATATTTT.

The chain joins TRBV2 to TRBJ2-2; 7 positions agree with TRBD1. CDR1 SNHLY and CDR2 FYNNEI come from the germline V gene. V gave up 4 bases and J gave up 6 bases; unmatched junction bases: 14. The CDR3 has 17 amino acids. DNA of the CDR3: TGTGCCAGCAGTGCTGGTGGGGGACAGACCCCGCCCGGGGAGCTGTTTTTT. This translates into CASSAGGGQTPPGELFF.

This clone came up once. The genes are TRBV7-9 and TRBJ1-1; tentatively, D is TRBD1 (6 bases). V gave up 1 base and J gave up 8 bases, with 14 bases separating them. Germline-derived CDR1 and CDR2 are SEHNR and FQNEAQ (reference sequence). The CDR3 length is 14 residues. The DNA for the CDR3 is TGTGCCAGCAGCTTAGAAGGGGGGGCACAGGAAGCTTTCTTT. It is translated as CASSLEGGAQEAFF.

V is TRBV28 and J is TRBJ1-5; 8 nucleotides match TRBD1. The germline gives CDR1 MDHEN, CDR2 SYDVKM. The ends lost 0 bases at V and 6 bases at J; junction bases unmatched: 4. The length of the CDR3 is 15 residues. This CDR3 is CASSLWDRVFQPQHF. The CDR3 bases are TGTGCCAGCAGTTTATGGGACAGGGTTTTTCAGCCCCAGCATTTT.

The chain carries TRBV7-9 and TRBJ1-1; D remains unclear. CDR3 length equals 13 residues. V gave up 5 bases and J gave up 0 bases, with 7 bases separating them. Per the germline V gene, CDR1 is SEHNR and CDR2 is FQNEAQ (reference sequence). The CDR3 nucleotides are TGTGCCAGCAGCCGAGATATGAACACTGAAGCTTTCTTT. Translation gives CASSRDMNTEAFF. Supplemented by reference TRBV7-9 and TRBJ1-1, the full variable domain reads DTGVSQNPRHKITKRGQNVTFRCDPISEHNRLYWYRQTLGQGPEFLTYFQNEAQLEKSRLLSDRFSAERPKGSFSTLEIQRTEQGDSAMYLCASSRDMNTEAFFGQGTRLTVV.

The rearrangement joins TRBV6-6 to TRBJ1-5; D is uncertain. V gave up 5 bases and J gave up 5 bases, with 4 bases separating them. Germline V gene lookup returns CDR1 MNHNY and CDR2 SVGAGI (reference sequence). The length of the CDR3 is 11 residues. CDR3 residues: CASSVDQPQHF. CDR3 coding DNA: TGTGCCAGCAGTGTAGATCAGCCCCAGCATTTT.